The rows below give T cell receptor beta chains drawn from one sample of a study of T-cell memory formation after mild COVID-19. TCRdb re-analysed the 5' RACE reads in MiXCR, keeping a single row per CDR3 protein. Counted here are some 210,000 distinct CDR3 sequences, 27% occurring once; the ten biggest clones make up roughly 11%. Sequences were obtained from PBMCs or a T cell subset sorted from them (not recorded which). Every receptor here comes from an adult woman who had mild COVID-19 (a few samples of this study predate the infection). Cell type and time point are not known. CDR3s include the opening cysteine and the closing phenylalanine or tryptophan. The D gene is left open where the match is weak. Size is stated for part of the rows, as once, few or many counts, or as a class when the clone is expanded.

D: TRBD1
J: TRBJ2-7
size: -
V: TRBV18
DNA: TGTGCCAGCTCACACGCTCGGGACAGATCCTACGAGCAGTACTTC
CDR3: CASSHARDRSYEQYF

D: TRBD1
J: TRBJ1-5
size: -
V: TRBV4-1
DNA: TGCGCCAGCAGCCCCTCGGGACAGGGGGTCAATCAGCCCCAGCATTTT
CDR3: CASSPSGQGVNQPQHF

D: -
J: TRBJ2-1
size: -
V: TRBV5-5
DNA: TGTGCCAGCAGCTGGGGTCAGGGGGGCAACAATGAGCAGTTCTTC
CDR3: CASSWGQGGNNEQFF

D: -
J: TRBJ2-7
size: -
V: TRBV12-3/TRBV12-4
DNA: TGTGCCAGCAGTTTCCGGGCAGAGCAGTACTTC
CDR3: CASSFRAEQYF

D: -
J: TRBJ1-2
size: -
V: TRBV20-1
DNA: TGCAGTGCGGAGGGTGGGGCAGGGGGCTACACCTTC
CDR3: CSAEGGAGGYTF

D: -
J: TRBJ2-7
size: few
V: TRBV11-2
DNA: TGTGCCAGCAGCTTAGGGACAGAGCTTTACGAGCAGTACTTC
CDR3: CASSLGTELYEQYF

D: TRBD2
J: TRBJ2-3
size: -
V: TRBV12-3/TRBV12-4
DNA: TGTGCCAGCAGTTTAAGCGGGAGTGGAGATACGCAGTATTTT
CDR3: CASSLSGSGDTQYF

D: TRBD1
J: TRBJ2-5
size: -
V: TRBV10-3
DNA: TGTGCCATCAGCTCCGGGACAGGGGAGTGGGAGACCCAGTACTTC
CDR3: CAISSGTGEWETQYF

D: TRBD2
J: TRBJ2-3
size: -
V: TRBV18
DNA: TGTGCCAGCTCATCGGCGGGGGGGCGAGCAGATACGCAGTATTTT
CDR3: CASSSAGGRADTQYF

D: -
J: TRBJ2-7
size: -
V: TRBV6-1
DNA: TGTGCCAGCAGTGAATCTTGGGGCTCCTACGAGCAGTACTTC
CDR3: CASSESWGSYEQYF

D: TRBD2
J: TRBJ2-1
size: few
V: TRBV4-1
DNA: TGCGCCAGCAGCTCTAGCGGGATTTCCTACAATGAGCAGTTCTTC
CDR3: CASSSSGISYNEQFF

D: -
J: TRBJ2-7
size: -
V: TRBV18
DNA: TGTGCCAGCTCACCACCGTCATCGGGCTACGAGCAGTACTTC
CDR3: CASSPPSSGYEQYF

D: -
J: TRBJ2-1
size: many
V: TRBV12-3/TRBV12-4
DNA: TGTGCCAGCAGTTGGTCCCTAGCGACAGGTTCCTACAATGAGCAGTTCTTC
CDR3: CASSWSLATGSYNEQFF

D: -
J: TRBJ2-1
size: -
V: TRBV4-1
DNA: TGCGCCAGCAGCCAAACGGGTGGGGCCAATGAGCAGTTCTTC
CDR3: CASSQTGGANEQFF

D: -
J: TRBJ2-7
size: many
V: TRBV4-1
DNA: TGCGCCAGCAGCCCCCTCGGACAGACCTACGAGCAGTACTTC
CDR3: CASSPLGQTYEQYF

D: TRBD1
J: TRBJ2-7
size: -
V: TRBV19
DNA: TGTGCCAGTAGTATGGGGACAGGGGGCCGAGGCTACGAGCAGTACTTC
CDR3: CASSMGTGGRGYEQYF

D: TRBD2
J: TRBJ2-3
size: -
V: TRBV18
DNA: TGTGCCAGCTCACCACCGGGCCAGGGAGGGCCAACTTCGCATTTT
CDR3: CASSPPGQGGPTSHF

D: -
J: TRBJ1-1
size: -
V: TRBV7-2
DNA: TGTGCCAGCAGTGAAGCTTTCTTT
CDR3: CASSEAFF

D: -
J: TRBJ2-2
size: few
V: TRBV5-1
DNA: TGCGCCAGCAGTTATACGATGAACACCGGGGAGCTGTTTTTT
CDR3: CASSYTMNTGELFF

D: TRBD2
J: TRBJ2-3
size: -
V: TRBV9
DNA: TGTGCCAGCAGCACGCGGAGGAGCGGGATCCCAGATACGCAGTATTTT
CDR3: CASSTRRSGIPDTQYF

D: -
J: TRBJ2-4
size: few
V: TRBV4-1
DNA: TGCGCCAGCAGCCAAGAATCGGTCTCGGACATTCAGTACTTC
CDR3: CASSQESVSDIQYF

D: TRBD2
J: TRBJ2-6
size: few
V: TRBV25-1
DNA: TGTGCCAGCAGTGAACAGGGAGGGAGAGGGGCCAACGTCCTGACTTTC
CDR3: CASSEQGGRGANVLTF

D: -
J: TRBJ2-1
size: few
V: TRBV19
DNA: TGTGCCAGTAGGGTGGTGACCGTGGCGTACAATGAGCAGTTCTTC
CDR3: CASRVVTVAYNEQFF

D: -
J: TRBJ2-2
size: -
V: TRBV24-1
DNA: TGTGCCACCAGGGCTCAGAGCACCGGGGAGCTGTTTTTT
CDR3: CATRAQSTGELFF

D: -
J: TRBJ1-2
size: -
V: TRBV12-3/TRBV12-4
DNA: TGTGCCAGCAGTCACGGTTCTAACTATGGCTACACCTTC
CDR3: CASSHGSNYGYTF

D: -
J: TRBJ2-1
size: -
V: TRBV6-2/TRBV6-3
DNA: TGTGCCAGCAGACCCCAGGAGAACAATGAGCAGTTCTTC
CDR3: CASRPQENNEQFF

D: -
J: TRBJ2-6
size: few
V: TRBV6-5
DNA: TGTGCCAGCAGTCGCCTGGGGGGGCAAGGGGCCAACGTCCTGACTTTC
CDR3: CASSRLGGQGANVLTF

D: -
J: TRBJ1-1
size: -
V: TRBV12-3/TRBV12-4
DNA: TGTGCCAGCAGTTTCTTCGGCCTGAACACTGAAGCTTTCTTT
CDR3: CASSFFGLNTEAFF

D: TRBD2
J: TRBJ2-3
size: few
V: TRBV7-9
DNA: TGTGCCAGCAGCTCCTTAGCGGGAGAGCCAGATACGCAGTATTTT
CDR3: CASSSLAGEPDTQYF

D: -
J: TRBJ2-5
size: few
V: TRBV20-1
DNA: TGCAGTGCTGAGACTGGGGTGGAAGAGACCCAGTACTTC
CDR3: CSAETGVEETQYF

D: -
J: TRBJ2-7
size: few
V: TRBV29-1
DNA: TGCAGCGTTGAAGTGTTACGTGATTACCCGGGACACTACTCCTACGAGCAGTACTTC
CDR3: CSVEVLRDYPGHYSYEQYF

D: TRBD1
J: TRBJ1-1
size: -
V: TRBV19
DNA: TGTGCCAGTAGTAAACCGACAGGGATCATGAACACTGAAGCTTTCTTT
CDR3: CASSKPTGIMNTEAFF

D: TRBD2
J: TRBJ2-7
size: -
V: TRBV6-1
DNA: TGTGCCAGCCGGGGGGGGAGCTCCTACGAGCAGTACTTC
CDR3: CASRGGSSYEQYF

D: -
J: TRBJ1-3
size: many
V: TRBV4-3
DNA: TGCGCCAGCAGCCAATTTCAGGGGACGCTCAACACCATATATTTT
CDR3: CASSQFQGTLNTIYF

D: -
J: TRBJ2-4
size: few
V: TRBV7-2
DNA: TGTGCCAGCAGCCGAGCAAACATTCAGTACTTC
CDR3: CASSRANIQYF